These 5 T cell receptor beta chains were all obtained from the same sample, sequenced in a study of T cells after yellow fever vaccination. TCRdb reanalysed the 5' RACE reads using MiXCR and keeps one entry per CDR3 protein. Of 500,000 to 550,000 distinct CDR3 sequences listed, just over 20% were seen once; the top ten hold approximately 16%. The source was PBMCs, collected roughly 20 days after the first yellow fever vaccination. Every receptor here comes from a man aged 18 to 29 who received the YFV17D yellow fever vaccine.

This clonotype was picked up many times. The V gene is TRBV7-3, the J gene TRBJ2-2; no clear D gene. V lost 1 base and J 1 base, leaving 1 base between the germline ends. Germline CDR1 and CDR2: SGHTA and FQGTGA. The CDR3 has 13 residues. CDR3 in DNA: TGTGCCAGCAGCTTAATGAACACCGGGGAGCTGTTTTTT. Translating gives CASSLMNTGELFF. Drawing the rest from reference TRBV7-3 and TRBJ2-2, the complete variable domain is GAGVSQTPSNKVTEKGKYVELRCDPISGHTALYWYRQSLGQGPEFLIYFQGTGAADDSGLPNDRFFAVRPEGSVSTLKIQRTERGDSAVYLCASSLMNTGELFFGEGSRLTVL.

This chain joins TRBV3-1 and TRBJ2-5; 7 bases map to TRBD2. Germline trimming cut 1 base from V and 5 bases from J; bases unmatched to any gene: 4. Germline lookup yields CDR1 LGHDT and CDR2 YNNKEL (reference sequence). This CDR3 comprises 14 residues. The chain's CDR3 is CASSQGGGSETQYF. In DNA form, the CDR3 reads TGTGCCAGCAGCCAAGGGGGGGGGTCGGAGACCCAGTACTTC.

This clonotype was found many times. This chain connects TRBV5-1 to TRBJ2-2, with TRBD2 matching 8 bases. Per the germline V gene, CDR1 is SGHRS and CDR2 is YFSETQ. The CDR3 sequence is 16 residues long. The V and J ends lost 4 bases and 4 bases, in that order; junction bases with no gene match: 9. This CDR3 reads CASSADGGGSTGELFF. Here the CDR3 DNA reads TGCGCCAGCAGCGCGGACGGCGGGGGGTCCACCGGGGAGCTGTTTTTT.

The chain links TRBV5-1 to TRBJ2-1, with D perhaps matching TRBD1 or TRBD2 (5 bases each). CDR3 length: 14 residues. V lost 7 bases and J 9 bases, leaving 20 bases between the germline ends. The germline gives CDR1 SGHRS, CDR2 YFSETQ. The CDR3 DNA follows: TGCGCCAGCGACCGGGACCACGGTGCCTCTGAGCAGTTCTTC. This sequence encodes CASDRDHGASEQFF.

The chain uses TRBV7-3 and TRBJ2-1; TRBD2 matches 11 bases. CDR1 is SGHTA, CDR2 FQGTGA, per germline. Trimming cost V 5 bases and J 6 bases; bases outside gene matches: 9. This CDR3 comprises 16 residues. Here the CDR3 DNA reads TGTGCCAGCAGCCGAAGACTAGCGGGGAACACCAATGAGCAGTTCTTC. Protein sequence: CASSRRLAGNTNEQFF.